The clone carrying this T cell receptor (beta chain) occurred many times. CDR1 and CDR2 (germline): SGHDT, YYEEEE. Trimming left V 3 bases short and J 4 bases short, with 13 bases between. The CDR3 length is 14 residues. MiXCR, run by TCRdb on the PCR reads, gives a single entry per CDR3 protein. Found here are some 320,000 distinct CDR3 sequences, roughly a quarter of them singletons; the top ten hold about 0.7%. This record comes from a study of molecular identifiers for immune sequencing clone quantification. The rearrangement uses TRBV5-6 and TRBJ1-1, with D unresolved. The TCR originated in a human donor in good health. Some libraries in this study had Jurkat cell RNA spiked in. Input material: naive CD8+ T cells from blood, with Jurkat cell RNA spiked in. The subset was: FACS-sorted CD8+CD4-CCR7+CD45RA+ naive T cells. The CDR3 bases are TGTGCCAGCAGCTCTCTGGAAACGGGCACTGAAGCTTTCTTT. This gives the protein CASSSLETGTEAFF.